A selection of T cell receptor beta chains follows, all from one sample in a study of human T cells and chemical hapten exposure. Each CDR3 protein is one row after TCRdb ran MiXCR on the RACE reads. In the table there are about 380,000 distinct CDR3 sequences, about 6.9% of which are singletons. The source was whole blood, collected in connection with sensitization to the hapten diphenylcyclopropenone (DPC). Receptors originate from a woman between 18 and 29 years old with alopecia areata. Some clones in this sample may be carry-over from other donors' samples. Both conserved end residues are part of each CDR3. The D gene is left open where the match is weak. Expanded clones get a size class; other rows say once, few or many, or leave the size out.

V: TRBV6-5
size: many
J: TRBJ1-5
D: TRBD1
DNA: TGTGCCAGCAGTTATGACAGGGAAGGGGATCAGCCCCAGCATTTT
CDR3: CASSYDREGDQPQHF

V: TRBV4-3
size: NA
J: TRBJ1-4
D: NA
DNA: TGCGCCAGCAGCCAAGATCTTGACAGACTCAATGAAAAACTGTTTTTT
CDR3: CASSQDLDRLNEKLFF

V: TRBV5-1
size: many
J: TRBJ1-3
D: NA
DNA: TGCGCCAGCAGCCGGGACATTTCTAAAAACACCATATATTTT
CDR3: CASSRDISKNTIYF

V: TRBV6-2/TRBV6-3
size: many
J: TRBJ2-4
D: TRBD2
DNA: TGTGCCAGCAGTTTGTCTAGCGGGGGCCCGAGGTCCGACATTCAGTACTTC
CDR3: CASSLSSGGPRSDIQYF

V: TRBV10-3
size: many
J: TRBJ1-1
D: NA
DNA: TGTGCCAGCGGTCTCGGGAGCTCCAAAGCTTTCTTT
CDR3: CASGLGSSKAFF

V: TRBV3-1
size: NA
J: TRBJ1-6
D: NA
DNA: TGTGCCAGCAGCCTGCACCAGCCGTATAATTCACCCCTCCACTTT
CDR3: CASSLHQPYNSPLHF

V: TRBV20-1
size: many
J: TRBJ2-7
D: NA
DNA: TGCAGTGCGCAATCCACAGAGAGCTCCTACGAGCAGTACTTC
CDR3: CSAQSTESSYEQYF

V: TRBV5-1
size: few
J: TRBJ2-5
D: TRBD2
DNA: TGCGCCAGCAGCTGGGTAGCGGGGGCTCAAGAGACCCAGTACTTC
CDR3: CASSWVAGAQETQYF

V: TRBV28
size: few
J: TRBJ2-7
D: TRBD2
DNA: TGTGCCAGCAGTTTAGCGGGGGGGCCCGGTGAGCAGTACTTC
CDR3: CASSLAGGPGEQYF

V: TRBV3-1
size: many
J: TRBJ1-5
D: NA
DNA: TGTGCCAGCAGCCCTTTCGGGGATAGCAATCAGCCCCAGCATTTT
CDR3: CASSPFGDSNQPQHF

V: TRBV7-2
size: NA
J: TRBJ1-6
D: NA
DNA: TGTGCCAGCAGCTTGACCGGGACACCGAGCTCCTATAATTCACCCCTCCACTTT
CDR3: CASSLTGTPSSYNSPLHF

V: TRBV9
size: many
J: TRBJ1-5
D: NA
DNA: TGTGCCAGCAGCGTTCAACCGCGGACAGAAGGTAGCAATCAGCCCCAGCATTTT
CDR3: CASSVQPRTEGSNQPQHF

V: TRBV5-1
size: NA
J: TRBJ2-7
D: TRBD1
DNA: TGCGCCAGCAGCTTGGACGGGACAGGGGCCTACGAGCAGTACTTC
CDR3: CASSLDGTGAYEQYF

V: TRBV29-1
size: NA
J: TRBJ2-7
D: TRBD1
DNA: TGCAGCGTTGAGGACAGGGACTCCTACGAGCAGTACTTC
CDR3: CSVEDRDSYEQYF